The text below deals with one TCR beta chain. Its antigen is currently unknown. CDR3 length: 15 residues. Trimming took 6 bases from V and 2 from J; bases not matched to a gene: 6. Germline CDR1 reads WSHSY; CDR2 reads SAAADI. The assay was immunoSEQ multiplex PCR, and TCRdb's table has in-frame clones only and misses some. The sample comprises about 130,000 clones, around 90% of which are singletons, and around 0.19% rests with the top ten. The source of the sample is a study of graft-versus-host responses after intestinal transplantation. The clonotype comes from a human donor who received an intestinal transplant. V and J are TRBV10-2 and TRBJ2-3; 9 bases fit TRBD2. The input for sequencing was unstimulated CD4+ T cells sorted from spleen or lymph node cells, taken before intestinal transplant. The CDR3 DNA reads as TGCGCCAGCAGCGCGACTAGCGGAGACACAGATACGCAGTATTTT. Protein sequence: CASSATSGDTDTQYF.